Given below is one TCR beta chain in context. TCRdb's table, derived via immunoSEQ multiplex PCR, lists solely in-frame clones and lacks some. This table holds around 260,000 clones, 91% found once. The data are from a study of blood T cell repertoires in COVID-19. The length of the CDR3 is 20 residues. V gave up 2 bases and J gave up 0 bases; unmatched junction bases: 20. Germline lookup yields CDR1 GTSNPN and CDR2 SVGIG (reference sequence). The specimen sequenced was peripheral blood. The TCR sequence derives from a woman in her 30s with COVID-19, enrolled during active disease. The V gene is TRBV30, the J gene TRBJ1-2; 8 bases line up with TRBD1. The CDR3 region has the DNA TGTGCCTGGAGTCGCTGGACAGGGCTCGGGTCTGCGGCGACTAACTATGGCTACACCTTC. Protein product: CAWSRWTGLGSAATNYGYTF.